Listed here are 26 T cell receptor beta chains from one sample, sequenced in a study of STAT5B mutations in CD4+ large granular lymphocyte leukemia. TCRdb keeps only in-frame clones here, not all; method: immunoSEQ multiplex PCR. The sample consists of around 50,000 clones, around 82% of them appearing once. Sequencing used CD4+ T cells from blood buffy coats. The receptors derive from a human donor in good health.

This clone showed up just a few times. V gene TRBV6-1 combines with J gene TRBJ2-7, with 8 positions matching TRBD1. The length of the CDR3 is 17 residues. V trimming: 6 bases; J trimming: 0 bases; junction bases outside the gene matches: 13. CDR1 is MNHNS and CDR2 is SASEGT in the germline V gene. Written as DNA, the CDR3 is TGTGCCAGCAGCGAACACAGGACAGGGATCGTCTCCTACGAGCAGTACTTC. Amino acids: CASSEHRTGIVSYEQYF.

This clone was counted once. V is TRBV9 and J is TRBJ1-2; D ambiguous. V was shortened by 0 bases and J by 3 bases, with 6 bases between the two germline ends. The CDR3 is 13 amino acids. Germline assignment: CDR1 SGDLS and CDR2 YYNGEE. The CDR3 DNA reads as TGTGCCAGCAGCGTAGACGAGCACTATGGCTACACCTTC. It translates to CASSVDEHYGYTF.

The V gene is TRBV5-4, the J gene TRBJ2-4, with 9 bases fitting TRBD1. The ends lost 4 bases at V and 0 bases at J; junction bases unmatched: 8. The CDR3 loop spans 17 amino acids. Germline V lookup: CDR1 SGHNT, CDR2 YYREEE (reference sequence). CDR3 nucleotides: TGTGCCAGCAGCCCCCAGGGACAGGGTGCAGCCAAAAACATTCAGTACTTC. Translating it yields CASSPQGQGAAKNIQYF.

The chain links TRBV7-8 to TRBJ1-1; D is perhaps TRBD1 (5 bases). V lost 2 bases, J lost 0 bases, and 13 bases lay in between. The CDR3 has 16 amino acids. The germline V gene encodes CDR1 SGHVS and CDR2 FQNEAQ. In nucleotides, the CDR3 is TGTGCCAGCAGCTTATGGGACCGAGGCATGAACACTGAAGCTTTCTTT. Protein sequence: CASSLWDRGMNTEAFF.

This clone was seen more than once but under ten times. This sequence joins TRBV7-9 and TRBJ2-7; 9 bases fit TRBD1. The CDR3 contains 16 residues. V was pared by 7 bases and J by 0 bases, with 10 bases of the junction left unmatched. Germline CDR1 is SEHNR and CDR2 is FQNEAQ (reference sequence). The CDR3 nucleotides read TGTGCCAGCACCTCAGCCGGGACAGGGAGCTCCTACGAGCAGTACTTC. Its translation: CASTSAGTGSSYEQYF.

This clone showed up just once. This chain connects TRBV7-2 to TRBJ1-5, with D hard to call. Germline V CDR1 and CDR2: SGHTA, FQGNSA. The CDR3 runs to 13 residues. The germline V and J ends were trimmed by 5 bases and 4 bases, with 9 bases remaining between them. The CDR3, as DNA: TGTGCCAGCAGCCTCTCCGGAAATCAGCCCCAGCATTTT. Amino acids: CASSLSGNQPQHF.

The V call is TRBV11-3, the J call TRBJ2-3; either TRBD1 or TRBD2 may supply D (5 bases each). V was shortened by 5 bases and J by 2 bases, with 11 bases between the two germline ends. CDR1 is SGHNT, CDR2 YENEEA, per germline. The CDR3 length is 14 residues. CDR3 residues: CASSQGPITDTQYF. CDR3 DNA: TGTGCCAGCAGCCAGGGACCCATCACAGATACGCAGTATTTT.

The DNA of the CDR3 is TGTGCCAGTAGAAACAGGGAACTTAACACCGGGGAGCTGTTTTTT. It yields the protein CASRNRELNTGELFF. The V and J genes are TRBV6-5 and TRBJ2-2, with D perhaps TRBD1 (6 bases). This CDR3 comprises 15 residues. Between the trimmed V and J ends, which lost 9 bases and 2 bases, there was a span of 16 bases. CDR1 is MNHEY, CDR2 SVGAGI, per germline.

In this sample, this clone turned up once. Here the CDR3 DNA reads TGTGCCAGCAGCTTAAACCGGGCTCCGAACACCGGGGAGCTGTTTTTT. Its translation is CASSLNRAPNTGELFF. The V gene is TRBV11-3, the J gene TRBJ2-2, with D uncertain. V gave up 2 bases and J gave up 0 bases, with 10 bases separating them. The CDR3 runs to 16 residues. CDR1 is SGHNT and CDR2 is YENEEA in the germline V gene.

This sequence joins TRBV2 and TRBJ2-2; D remains unclear. V gave up 5 bases and J gave up 3 bases, with 7 bases separating them. Germline loops: CDR1 SNHLY, CDR2 FYNNEI. CDR3 length: 13 amino acids. CDR3 region: CASSKRDTGELFF. The CDR3 nucleotides are TGTGCCAGCAGTAAACGGGACACCGGGGAGCTGTTTTTT.

V usage is TRBV18 and J usage is TRBJ2-5; D is unresolved. The V gene's germline CDR1 is KGHSH and CDR2 LQKENI. The germline V and J ends were trimmed by 2 bases and 9 bases, with 13 bases remaining between them. The CDR3 runs to 13 residues. As DNA, the CDR3 is TGTGCCAGCTCACCAAGACGTGGCTGGGCCCAGTACTTC. Its protein product is CASSPRRGWAQYF.

This clone was seen more than once but under ten times. The J gene is TRBJ2-1, the V gene TRBV5-1; 7 bases line up with TRBD2. V shed 4 bases, J shed 4 bases, and the junction held 8 bases outside the gene matches. The length of the CDR3 is 15 residues. Germline V gene sequence: CDR1 SGHRS, CDR2 YFSETQ. CDR3 in DNA: TGCGCCAGCAGCCCAACTAGCGTCGTGTACAATGAGCAGTTCTTC. Protein product: CASSPTSVVYNEQFF.

This clone came up a few times. This sequence joins TRBV19 and TRBJ2-3; TRBD1 matches at 7 bases. Germline CDR1 LNHDA, CDR2 SQIVND (reference sequence). This CDR3 has 13 amino acids. The V and J ends lost 3 bases and 4 bases, in that order; junction bases with no gene match: 1. The CDR3 protein is CASSIDRADTQYF. CDR3 bases: TGTGCCAGTAGTATCGACAGGGCAGATACGCAGTATTTT.

The chain uses TRBV19 and TRBJ1-1; D is uncertain. CDR1 is LNHDA and CDR2 is SQIVND in the germline V gene (reference sequence). V was pared by 2 bases and J by 8 bases, with 9 bases between. The CDR3 loop spans 12 amino acids. CDR3 loop: CASSISGPEAFF. Written as DNA, the CDR3 is TGTGCCAGTAGTATATCAGGACCCGAAGCTTTCTTT.

The chain's CDR3 is CATSRGTGRSSGNTIYF. DNA for the CDR3: TGTGCCACCAGCAGAGGGACAGGACGGAGCTCTGGAAACACCATATATTTT. V usage is TRBV15 and J usage is TRBJ1-3, with 7 bases that match TRBD1. This CDR3 is 17 amino acids long. Germline trimming cut 1 base from V and 0 bases from J; bases unmatched to any gene: 6. Germline loops: CDR1 LNHNV, CDR2 YYDKDF (reference sequence).

The chain has TRBV11-2 and TRBJ2-3; D uncertain. The V and J ends lost 1 base and 1 base respectively, with 3 bases between them. The CDR3 spans 13 residues. The germline V gene has CDR1 SGHAT and CDR2 FQNNGV. CDR3 in DNA: TGTGCCAGCAGCTTAGGGGGCACAGATACGCAGTATTTT. Encoded protein: CASSLGGTDTQYF.

The V call is TRBV5-4, the J call TRBJ2-2, with 9 positions matching TRBD1. In germline, CDR1 is SGHNT, CDR2 YYREEE (reference sequence). Trimming cost V 4 bases and J 1 base; bases outside gene matches: 5. CDR3 length: 16 amino acids. CDR3 bases: TGTGCCAGCAGCACGGGACAGGGACTGAACACCGGGGAGCTGTTTTTT. This gives the protein CASSTGQGLNTGELFF.

The chain has TRBV2 and TRBJ2-2, with unresolved D. The germline V gene encodes CDR1 SNHLY and CDR2 FYNNEI. This CDR3 region has 17 residues. Trimming pared 5 bases from V and 4 bases from J, leaving 20 bases between. The CDR3 sequence is CASSLSWTVTLTGELFF. The CDR3 coding sequence is TGTGCCAGCAGTTTAAGCTGGACCGTAACCCTCACCGGGGAGCTGTTTTTT.

The CDR3 region has the DNA TGTGCCAGCAGCTTAGGCCCCCCCTACGAGCAGTACTTC. Translated: CASSLGPPYEQYF. This rearrangement joins TRBV13 to TRBJ2-7, with unresolved D. The V and J ends lost 0 bases and 2 bases respectively, with 5 bases between them. Germline CDR1 PRHDT, CDR2 FYEKMQ (reference sequence). The length of the CDR3 is 13 residues.

This chain joins TRBV23-1 and TRBJ2-7; TRBD2 might be the D (5 bases). TRBV23-1 is classed as an ORF, of uncertain function. V lost 0 bases to trimming and J lost 6 bases, with 12 bases between them. The CDR3 is made up of 14 amino acids. CDR3 DNA: TGCGCCAGCAGTCAATCCAGCCTAGCTCCCGAGCAGTACTTC. Translated: CASSQSSLAPEQYF.

The V call is TRBV6-5, the J call TRBJ1-3, with a weak D call TRBD1 (5 bases). This CDR3 is 15 amino acids long. Trimming took 2 bases from V and 2 from J, leaving 10 bases between them. Germline CDR1 MNHEY, CDR2 SVGAGI. The CDR3 protein is CASSYKGKAGNTIYF. The CDR3 coding sequence is TGTGCCAGCAGTTACAAGGGGAAGGCTGGAAACACCATATATTTT.

The gene calls are TRBV5-4 and TRBJ2-3, with 12 bases aligning to TRBD2. The CDR3 is 15 amino acids. V lost 4 bases and J lost 3; bases outside the gene matches: 3. Germline-derived CDR1 and CDR2 are SGHNT and YYREEE (reference sequence). CDR3 sequence reads: CASSPGLAGTDTQYF. In nucleotides, the CDR3 is TGTGCCAGCAGCCCCGGACTAGCGGGAACAGATACGCAGTATTTT. The entire variable domain, with the rest obtained from reference TRBV5-4 and TRBJ2-3, is as follows: ETGVTQSPTHLIKTRGQQVTLRCSSQSGHNTVSWYQQALGQGPQFIFQYYREEENGRGNFPPRFSGLQFPNYSSELNVNALELDDSALYLCASSPGLAGTDTQYFGPGTRLTVL.

The sample holds a few counts of this clone. This chain links TRBV6-5 with TRBJ1-3; no clear D gene. Looked up from germline, CDR1 is MNHEY and CDR2 is SVGAGI. V was pared by 4 bases and J by 9 bases, with 16 bases between. The CDR3 covers 14 residues. In nucleotides, the CDR3 is TGTGCCAGCAGTTGGGAGTTACCGGAGAGCACCATATATTTT. Translated, it gives CASSWELPESTIYF.

The chain uses TRBV2 and TRBJ2-2; possible D gene TRBD2, 6 bases. The CDR3 runs 16 residues. Trimming left V 4 bases short and J 3 bases short, with 15 bases between. CDR1 is SNHLY, CDR2 FYNNEI, per germline. The CDR3 is CASSGGLSRDTGELFF. The DNA for the CDR3 is TGTGCCAGCAGTGGAGGACTATCGAGGGACACCGGGGAGCTGTTTTTT.

This clone was recorded a few times. The chain employs TRBV5-4 and TRBJ1-1; D perhaps matches TRBD1 (5 bases). The V and J ends lost 7 bases and 1 base respectively, with 14 bases between them. The CDR3 sequence is 14 residues long. Germline V lookup: CDR1 SGHNT, CDR2 YYREEE (reference sequence). For the CDR3, the DNA is TGTGCCAGCTTGAAGACGGGGACGAACACTGAAGCTTTCTTT. This sequence encodes CASLKTGTNTEAFF.

The rearrangement links TRBV9 to TRBJ1-3; the D is unclear. Germline V gene lookup returns CDR1 SGDLS and CDR2 YYNGEE. The CDR3 covers 14 residues. V gave up 0 bases and J gave up 1 base, with 5 bases separating them. CDR3 nucleotide sequence: TGTGCCAGCAGCGTAGGGAGATCTGGAAACACCATATATTTT. Translated, it gives CASSVGRSGNTIYF.